This T cell receptor beta chain stems from a study of shared clonotypes between healthy human individuals. Study-level background: A few men and a couple of women, aged 18 to 49, were donors.

CD45RO-negative CD8 cells positively selected for CCR7 made up the naive population, which excluded terminally differentiated effector memory CD45RA+ cells. The germline V and J ends were trimmed by 5 bases and 7 bases, with 14 bases remaining between them. The CDR3 sequence is 14 residues long. Germline values: CDR1 SNHLY, CDR2 FYNNEI. Profiling relied on immunoSEQ multiplex PCR, and the TCRdb table lists in-frame clones only, not all of them. Of 2 million or so clones listed, just under 95% are singletons. The receptor's source is a man aged 18 to 30 in good health. The chain carries TRBV2 and TRBJ2-2; D is unresolved. The specimen was naive CD8+ T cells sorted from blood. The CDR3 protein is CASSSGLQSGELFF. The CDR3 bases are TGTGCCAGCAGTTCCGGGCTACAAAGCGGGGAGCTGTTTTTT.